These T cell receptor beta chains were read from a single sample in a study of blood T cell repertoires in COVID-19. Only in-frame clones appear in the TCRdb table, and some are missing; sequencing was by immunoSEQ multiplex PCR. The sample consists of some 220,000 clones, about 80% of them appearing once. Sequencing used PBMCs or T cells enriched from blood (not recorded which). Receptors originate from a woman in her thirties or forties with acute COVID-19. Each CDR3 is given with its conserved first and last residue. A D gene is named only where the DNA matches it firmly. Clone size appears in some rows only: once, few, many, or a class for an expanded clone.

cdr3_nt: TGTGCCAGTGCGGGACTTTTTGGCACAGATACGCAGTATTTT
cdr3_aa: CASAGLFGTDTQYF
v_call: TRBV19
clone_size: .
cdr3_length: 14
d_call: .
j_call: TRBJ2-3

cdr3_nt: TGTGCCACCAGCCTCGGGGGGAGTTTCTCCTACGAGCAGTACTTC
cdr3_aa: CATSLGGSFSYEQYF
v_call: TRBV15
clone_size: .
cdr3_length: 15
d_call: TRBD2
j_call: TRBJ2-7

cdr3_nt: TGTGCCAGCAGTTTATTCCCAGGGAGGGAGACCCAGTACTTC
cdr3_aa: CASSLFPGRETQYF
v_call: TRBV27
clone_size: .
cdr3_length: 14
d_call: .
j_call: TRBJ2-5

cdr3_nt: TGCAGCGTTGAACGGGGGTATGAGCAGTTCTTC
cdr3_aa: CSVERGYEQFF
v_call: TRBV29-1
clone_size: .
cdr3_length: 11
d_call: .
j_call: TRBJ2-1

cdr3_nt: TGTGCCAGCAGCCCCGCGGGGCTGCTTCAAGAGACCCAGTACTTC
cdr3_aa: CASSPAGLLQETQYF
v_call: TRBV11-2
clone_size: .
cdr3_length: 15
d_call: .
j_call: TRBJ2-5

cdr3_nt: TGTGCCAGCAGCCCTAGCCCTAGCGGTGAGCAGTTCTTC
cdr3_aa: CASSPSPSGEQFF
v_call: TRBV11-1
clone_size: .
cdr3_length: 13
d_call: TRBD2
j_call: TRBJ2-1

cdr3_nt: TGCGCCAGCAGGAGAACCTTGAACACTGAAGCTTTCTTT
cdr3_aa: CASRRTLNTEAFF
v_call: TRBV4-3
clone_size: once
cdr3_length: 13
d_call: .
j_call: TRBJ1-1

cdr3_nt: TGTGCCAGTAGTATTGGGGGACAAAATACAGATACGCAGTATTTT
cdr3_aa: CASSIGGQNTDTQYF
v_call: TRBV19
clone_size: medium-sized
cdr3_length: 15
d_call: .
j_call: TRBJ2-3

cdr3_nt: TGTGCCAGCAGTGCTGGCGGACTAGCGGGCAATGAGCAGTTCTTC
cdr3_aa: CASSAGGLAGNEQFF
v_call: TRBV2
clone_size: .
cdr3_length: 15
d_call: TRBD2
j_call: TRBJ2-1

cdr3_nt: TGCAGCGGGGATTTCGTCTACGAGCAGTACTTC
cdr3_aa: CSGDFVYEQYF
v_call: TRBV20-1
clone_size: .
cdr3_length: 11
d_call: .
j_call: TRBJ2-7

cdr3_nt: TGTGCCACCAGTGATTTGGCAGCGGGAGTTCGGTCGAATGAGCAGTTCTTC
cdr3_aa: CATSDLAAGVRSNEQFF
v_call: TRBV24-1
clone_size: .
cdr3_length: 17
d_call: TRBD2
j_call: TRBJ2-1

cdr3_nt: TGCAGCGTTGGCGTCCGGGACAGGGTTATAGTCGGTAATAGAGACAATGAGCAGTTCTTC
cdr3_aa: CSVGVRDRVIVGNRDNEQFF
v_call: TRBV29-1
clone_size: .
cdr3_length: 20
d_call: TRBD1
j_call: TRBJ2-1

cdr3_nt: TGTGCCATCAGTGAGTCAGGAGAGGCAGGCTACACCTTC
cdr3_aa: CAISESGEAGYTF
v_call: TRBV10-3
clone_size: .
cdr3_length: 13
d_call: .
j_call: TRBJ1-2

cdr3_nt: TGTGCCAGCAGCCACAGACAGGGTTCAAGCATTCAGTACTTC
cdr3_aa: CASSHRQGSSIQYF
v_call: TRBV3-1/TRBV3-2
clone_size: .
cdr3_length: 14
d_call: TRBD1
j_call: TRBJ2-4

cdr3_nt: TGCGCCAGCAGCTTGGGCTATCGGGAGGGCCTTAATGAGCAGTTCTTC
cdr3_aa: CASSLGYREGLNEQFF
v_call: TRBV5-1
clone_size: once
cdr3_length: 16
d_call: TRBD2
j_call: TRBJ2-1

cdr3_nt: TGTGCCAGCAGCTTAGGAGGGAGGGGTAAAGGAGATACGCAGTATTTT
cdr3_aa: CASSLGGRGKGDTQYF
v_call: TRBV7-9
clone_size: few
cdr3_length: 16
d_call: TRBD2
j_call: TRBJ2-3

cdr3_nt: TGCAGCGTTGCACTAGGCTACGAGCAGTACTTC
cdr3_aa: CSVALGYEQYF
v_call: TRBV29-1
clone_size: .
cdr3_length: 11
d_call: .
j_call: TRBJ2-7